This T cell receptor beta chain was sequenced for a study of T cell responses to AZD1222 COVID-19 vaccine. The table came from immunoSEQ multiplex PCR; TCRdb's copy has only in-frame clones and leaves some out. The sample has over 50,000 clones; roughly 90% are singletons. Some second doses came at about 4 weeks and others at about 12 weeks; these were pooled. In regard to this clone: The antigen is undetermined.

General observations from the study: After the peak T cell response, and only then, were repertoires sampled. With two AZD1222 doses given, Spike-specific TCR breadth and depth both rose. Clonal diversity may have been underestimated in mostly white British donors.

The germline gives CDR1 ENHRY, CDR2 SYGVKD. Trimming stripped 7 bases from V and 4 bases from J, with 11 bases between. This CDR3 has 13 amino acids. The clonotype originates from an adult who received the AZD1222 COVID-19 vaccine. The V gene is TRBV10-3, the J gene TRBJ1-5; no reliable D call. The sequences come from peripheral blood, collected 28 days after the second AZD1222 dose. The CDR3 coding sequence is TGTGCCATCACAGACCAGGAGAATCAGCCCCAGCATTTT. The encoded protein is CAITDQENQPQHF.